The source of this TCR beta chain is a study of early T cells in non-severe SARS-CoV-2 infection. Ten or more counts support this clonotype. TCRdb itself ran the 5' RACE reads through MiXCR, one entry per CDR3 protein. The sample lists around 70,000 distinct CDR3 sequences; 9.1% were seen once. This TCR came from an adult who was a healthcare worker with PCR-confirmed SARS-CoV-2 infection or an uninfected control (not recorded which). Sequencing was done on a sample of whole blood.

The CDR3 reads CASSLYGGTNTGELFF. CDR3 DNA: TGTGCCAGCAGCCTATATGGGGGGACGAACACCGGGGAGCTGTTTTTT. This rearrangement joins TRBV2 to TRBJ2-2; weak D call: TRBD2 (6 bases). The CDR3 sequence is 16 residues long. V lost 6 bases and J 0 bases, leaving 14 bases between the germline ends. CDR1 is SNHLY, CDR2 FYNNEI, per germline. The entire variable domain, with the rest obtained from reference TRBV2 and TRBJ2-2, is as follows: EPEVTQTPSHQVTQMGQEVILRCVPISNHLYFYWYRQILGQKVEFLVSFYNNEISEKSEIFDDQFSVERPDGSNFTLKIRSTKLEDSAMYFCASSLYGGTNTGELFFGEGSRLTVL.